The text below deals with one TCR beta chain. Authors' processing steps: Using reference gene primer amplification, nucleated cell counts were estimated. Some clones are missing from TCRdb's copy, which holds only in-frame ones; the method was immunoSEQ multiplex PCR. Clone size and the V and J calls come from that table; the DNA yielded D and trimming. The sample has under 300,000 clones, around four fifths seen once. The data originate from a study of blood T cell repertoires in COVID-19. Study as a whole: Acute and convalescent COVID-19 samples came from the United States, Italy and Spain. T cells, B-cell-depleted T cells, or PBMCs provided the cDNA or gDNA that served as material.

V lost 6 bases and J lost 0, with 9 bases in between. Germline lookup yields CDR1 SGHNT and CDR2 YYREEE (reference sequence). The CDR3 consists of 14 residues. Sequenced input: peripheral blood. The chain joins TRBV5-4 to TRBJ2-2; D is uncertain. The receptor was isolated from a woman between 55 and 75 years old with active or convalescent COVID-19. CDR3 sequence (DNA): TGTGCCAGCACCCTAGGAGCGAACACCGGGGAGCTGTTTTTT. Residues: CASTLGANTGELFF.